Below, 16 T cell receptor beta chains from the same sample are listed, as sequenced in a study of blood T cell repertoires in COVID-19. Repertoires were generated with immunoSEQ multiplex PCR, while TCRdb's copy carries only in-frame clones and drops some. The sample consists of approximately 120,000 clones, roughly 90% of them appearing once. Sequenced material: peripheral blood. Receptors originate from a human donor with acute or convalescent COVID-19. The donor label of this sample is uncertain.

The genes are TRBV10-3 and TRBJ2-3, with 12 bases aligning to TRBD2. The CDR3 length is 17 residues. The V segment lost 3 bases and the J segment 2 bases; nucleotides outside the gene matches: 6. CDR1 ENHRY and CDR2 SYGVKD come from the germline V gene. The CDR3 here is CAISDLAGGQNTDTQYF. The DNA for the CDR3 is TGTGCCATCAGTGACCTAGCGGGAGGGCAGAACACAGATACGCAGTATTTT.

This chain joins TRBV16 and TRBJ1-5; TRBD1 matches 9 bases. The CDR3 has 18 residues. Trimming cost V 1 base and J 2 bases; bases outside gene matches: 9. CDR1 KGHSY and CDR2 FQNENV come from the germline V gene. The CDR3 reads CASSQFGQRDRGNQPQHF. The CDR3 region has the DNA TGTGCCAGCAGCCAATTCGGCCAAAGGGACAGGGGCAATCAGCCCCAGCATTTT.

The chain couples TRBV28 to TRBJ2-3; possible D gene TRBD2, 5 bases. V shed 5 bases and J shed 2 bases, with 17 bases lying between them. In germline, CDR1 is MDHEN, CDR2 SYDVKM. The CDR3 consists of 16 residues. CDR3 nucleotide sequence: TGTGCCAGCAGTCCGCTGGAGGTGTCCAACACAGATACGCAGTATTTT. Protein: CASSPLEVSNTDTQYF.

The V call is TRBV12-5, the J call TRBJ2-1; weak D call: TRBD2 (6 bases). CDR3 length: 14 residues. The germline gives CDR1 LGHNT, CDR2 FRNRAP. V was shortened by 5 bases and J by 5 bases, with 13 bases between the two germline ends. The CDR3 loop reads CASGTGTGNNEQFF. CDR3 nucleotides: TGTGCTAGTGGTACGGGGACTGGGAACAATGAGCAGTTCTTC. Filled out from reference TRBV12-5 and TRBJ2-1, the complete variable domain reads DARVTQTPRHKVTEMGQEVTMRCQPILGHNTVFWYRQTMMQGLELLAYFRNRAPLDDSGMPKDRFSAEMPDATLATLKIQPSEPRDSAVYFCASGTGTGNNEQFFGPGTRLTVL.

The CDR3 bases are TGTGCCAGCAGCCCTTTTTGGGGGCCGGGCACTGAAGCTTTCTTT. Protein: CASSPFWGPGTEAFF. This chain connects TRBV5-6 to TRBJ1-1; perhaps TRBD1 as D (6 bases). The V and J ends lost 4 bases and 4 bases respectively, with 17 bases between them. Germline V gene data show CDR1 as SGHDT and CDR2 as YYEEEE. The CDR3 runs to 15 residues.

This chain joins TRBV4-3 and TRBJ2-1; possibly TRBD1 for D (5 bases). This CDR3 region has 16 residues. Germline lookup yields CDR1 LGHNA and CDR2 YSLEER. V lost 0 bases, J lost 2 bases, and 11 bases lay in between. CDR3: CASSQDHRQTYNEQFF. CDR3 nucleotide sequence: TGCGCCAGCAGCCAAGACCACAGGCAAACCTACAATGAGCAGTTCTTC.

The CDR3 loop reads CASSPRDTAYEQYF. In DNA form, the CDR3 reads TGTGCCAGCTCACCTCGGGACACCGCCTACGAGCAGTACTTC. The chain combines TRBV18 with TRBJ2-7; tentative D call: TRBD1 (6 bases). The CDR3 consists of 14 residues. Trimming cost V 3 bases and J 2 bases, with 11 bases left between them. The germline gives CDR1 KGHSH, CDR2 LQKENI. Based on the CDR3 plus reference TRBV18 and TRBJ2-7, the full variable domain is NAGVMQNPRHLVRRRGQEARLRCSPMKGHSHVYWYRQLPEEGLKFMVYLQKENIIDESGMPKERFSAEFPKEGPSILRIQQVVRGDSAAYFCASSPRDTAYEQYFGPGTRLTVT.

The genes are TRBV6-2 or TRBV6-3 and TRBJ1-5; TRBD1 matches 7 bases. Per germline, CDR1 MNHEY and CDR2 SVGEGT. Trimming took 2 bases from V and 0 from J; bases not matched to a gene: 10. CDR3 length: 18 amino acids. CDR3 coding DNA: TGTGCCAGCAGTTACAAGGGACAGCTAATTTATAGCAATCAGCCCCAGCATTTT. Residues: CASSYKGQLIYSNQPQHF.

This chain joins TRBV14 and TRBJ1-4; 9 nucleotides agree with TRBD1. Germline CDR1 and CDR2: SGHDN and FVKESK. There are 14 residues in the CDR3. Trimming removed 4 bases from V and 8 bases from J; junction bases left unmatched: 5. The chain's CDR3 is CASSLPGQGEKLFF. Written as DNA, the CDR3 is TGTGCCAGCAGCCTCCCGGGACAGGGAGAAAAACTGTTTTTT.

The V gene is TRBV3-1 (or the pseudogene TRBV3-2), the J gene TRBJ1-6; D ambiguous. Trimming took off 0 bases at V and 6 bases at J, with 9 bases between the two ends. CDR1 is LGHDT and CDR2 is YNNKEL in the germline V gene (reference sequence). This CDR3 has 15 amino acids. The CDR3 bases are TGTGCCAGCAGCCAAGATCGGAGCTTTAATTCACCCCTCCACTTT. Translated, it gives CASSQDRSFNSPLHF.

The V and J genes are TRBV7-3 and TRBJ2-1, with D perhaps matching TRBD1 (6 bases). V was cut by 5 bases and J by 5 bases, with 13 bases left in between. In germline, CDR1 is SGHTA, CDR2 FQGTGA. The CDR3 is 14 residues long. In DNA, the CDR3 is TGTGCCAGCAGCATACCGGGACACCACAATGAGCAGTTCTTC. Protein: CASSIPGHHNEQFF.

The chain combines TRBV20-1 with TRBJ2-2, with D possibly matching TRBD2 (6 bases). V was shortened by 7 bases and J by 7 bases, with 7 bases between the two germline ends. The germline gives CDR1 DFQATT, CDR2 SNEGSKA (reference sequence). This CDR3 contains 10 residues. The CDR3 DNA is TGCAGTGTAGCGGACGGGGAGCTGTTTTTT. Protein product: CSVADGELFF.

The rearrangement links TRBV3-1 (or the pseudogene TRBV3-2) to TRBJ2-7; 8 nucleotides agree with TRBD1. The ends lost 5 bases at V and 6 bases at J; junction bases unmatched: 3. In germline, CDR1 is LGHDT, CDR2 YNNKEL (reference sequence). The CDR3 spans 12 residues. CDR3 nucleotide sequence: TGTGCCAGCAGCTACCAGGGGGCCGAGCAGTACTTC. It specifies CASSYQGAEQYF.

This chain uses TRBV2 with TRBJ1-1; D unresolved. V lost 0 bases, J lost 11 bases, and 13 bases lay in between. Per the germline V gene, CDR1 is SNHLY and CDR2 is FYNNEI. The CDR3 contains 13 residues. This chain's CDR3 is CASSEALPGWAFF. The DNA for the CDR3 is TGTGCCAGCAGTGAAGCGCTTCCAGGTTGGGCTTTCTTT.

This chain joins TRBV7-2 and TRBJ2-1, with a tentative D call TRBD2 (7 bases). Germline values: CDR1 SGHTA, CDR2 FQGNSA. V lost 2 bases, J lost 7 bases, and 18 bases lay in between. The CDR3 is 16 residues long. The CDR3, as DNA: TGTGCCAGCAGCTTACTGGGGGGGGGCACGTATAATGAGCAGTTCTTC. Amino acids: CASSLLGGGTYNEQFF.

The J gene is TRBJ1-6, the V gene TRBV5-1; D might be TRBD1 (6 bases). Germline V gene lookup returns CDR1 SGHRS and CDR2 YFSETQ. This CDR3 is 15 amino acids long. V dropped 0 bases and J dropped 7 bases, with 11 bases sitting between them. CDR3 sequence reads: CASSLGQVGNSPLHF. The CDR3 bases are TGCGCCAGCAGCTTGGGACAGGTGGGGAATTCACCCCTCCACTTT. Supplemented by reference TRBV5-1 and TRBJ1-6, the full variable domain reads KAGVTQTPRYLIKTRGQQVTLSCSPISGHRSVSWYQQTPGQGLQFLFEYFSETQRNKGNFPGRFSGRQFSNSRSEMNVSTLELGDSALYLCASSLGQVGNSPLHFGNGTRLTVT.